This is a list of T cell receptor beta chains from one sample in a study of T cells after yellow fever vaccination. TCRdb processed the 5' RACE reads anew with MiXCR; each CDR3 protein has one entry. The sample consists of 320,000 or so distinct CDR3 sequences, 7% to 10% of them appearing once. This specimen was PBMCs, taken roughly 45 days after the first yellow fever vaccination. Every receptor here comes from a man aged 18 to 30 who received the YFV17D yellow fever vaccine. CDR3s include the opening cysteine and the closing phenylalanine or tryptophan. D genes are given only for firm matches. Clone sizes are given selectively: once, few, many, or a class where the clone is expanded.

>TRBD1|few|TRBJ1-6|TRBV20-1
TGCAGTGCTAGAGATCTAGTGAACTGGACAGGCAGAATTTATAATTCACCCCTCCACTTT
CSARDLVNWTGRIYNSPLHF
>TRBD2|-|TRBJ2-3|TRBV7-3
TGTGCCAGCAGCCCCTTGACTAGCGGGGGGGCAGATACGCAGTATTTT
CASSPLTSGGADTQYF
>TRBD1|few|TRBJ2-5|TRBV12-3/TRBV12-4
TGTGCCAGCAGCATGGCCAGGGGGCGCAGGGAGACCCAGTACTTC
CASSMARGRRETQYF
>TRBD1|-|TRBJ1-2|TRBV10-3
TGTGCCATCAGTGAGACAGGGGCCACAGGTGGCTACACCTTC
CAISETGATGGYTF
>TRBD2|many|TRBJ2-4|TRBV7-2
TGTGCCAGCAGCCGGACTAGTCTAACCAAAAACATTCAGTACTTC
CASSRTSLTKNIQYF
>-|many|TRBJ2-5|TRBV5-1
TGCGCCAGCAGCCCGGAGGGGGGTTTAGGGACCCAGTACTTC
CASSPEGGLGTQYF
>-|many|TRBJ1-3|TRBV7-2
TGTGCCAGCAGCCCTGGGACGGCGATCTCTGGAAACACCATATATTTT
CASSPGTAISGNTIYF
>TRBD1|few|TRBJ1-1|TRBV5-1
TGCGCCAGCAGCTTGGGCGGGACAGGGTTTTTGACTGAAGCTTTCTTT
CASSLGGTGFLTEAFF
>-|many|TRBJ2-7|TRBV10-3
TGTGCCATCAGAGTGGATCCTAGCTCCTACGAGCAGTACTTC
CAIRVDPSSYEQYF
>-|few|TRBJ2-3|TRBV7-2
TGTGCCAGCAGCTCTGGACTACCCCGCGGTACGCAGTATTTT
CASSSGLPRGTQYF
>TRBD2|-|TRBJ2-7|TRBV20-1
TGCAGTGCTAGACTAGCGGGGGAGTACGAGCAGTACTTC
CSARLAGEYEQYF
>-|many|TRBJ1-4|TRBV24-1
TGTGCCACCAGCACCGGGACAACCGGCGAAAAACTGTTTTTT
CATSTGTTGEKLFF
>TRBD1|-|TRBJ2-3|TRBV7-3
TGTGCCAGCAGCGGAACAGGGGGCGCGACAGATACGCAGTATTTT
CASSGTGGATDTQYF
>TRBD2|-|TRBJ2-1|TRBV7-2
TGTGCCAGCAGCTCTAGCGGGGGGACTTACAATGAGCAGTTCTTC
CASSSSGGTYNEQFF
>-|few|TRBJ1-1|TRBV6-5
TGTGCCAGCAGTTACCCCGGGACGCCTGAAGCTTTCTTT
CASSYPGTPEAFF
>-|many|TRBJ2-1|TRBV5-1
TGCGCCAGCAGCTTGGCCGGGGAAACCTACAATGAGCAGTTCTTC
CASSLAGETYNEQFF
>TRBD1|-|TRBJ2-2|TRBV5-5
TGTGCCAGCAGCACAGGACAGGCTAACACCGGGGAGCTGTTTTTT
CASSTGQANTGELFF
>TRBD2|-|TRBJ2-5|TRBV5-1
TGCGCCAGCAGCCGGGGACTAGCGAAAGAGACCCAGTACTTC
CASSRGLAKETQYF
>TRBD2|once|TRBJ2-4|TRBV7-2
TGTGCCAGCAGCTCCGGGACTAGGGGGGGGAACATTCAGTACTTC
CASSSGTRGGNIQYF
>-|few|TRBJ2-2|TRBV12-3/TRBV12-4
TGTGCCAGCAGTTCCGCTTGGACCGGGGAGCTGTTTTTT
CASSSAWTGELFF
>-|-|TRBJ2-1|TRBV27
TGTGCCAGCAGTTCCTCAGGCTACAATGAGCAGTTCTTC
CASSSSGYNEQFF
>-|few|TRBJ2-7|TRBV29-1
TGCAGCGTTCGAGCAGGGGCAGGCTACGAGCAGTACTTC
CSVRAGAGYEQYF
>TRBD1|-|TRBJ2-1|TRBV20-1
TGCAGTGCTCGTCCTGGGACAGCTATCAATGAGCAGTTCTTC
CSARPGTAINEQFF
>-|many|TRBJ2-2|TRBV7-2
TGTGCCAGCAGCTTATCCGGGGTGGACACCGGGGAGCTGTTTTTT
CASSLSGVDTGELFF
>-|few|TRBJ1-2|TRBV6-4
TGTGCCAGCAGTGATATTTTCGGGGGAAACTATGGCTACACCTTC
CASSDIFGGNYGYTF
>TRBD1|few|TRBJ2-3|TRBV7-2
TGTGCCAGCAGCTTAGGGGACAGGGGGTCGGGAGATACGCAGTATTTT
CASSLGDRGSGDTQYF
>-|few|TRBJ1-6|TRBV6-5
TGTGCCAGCAGTTACGGACCGGGATCACCCCTCCACTTT
CASSYGPGSPLHF
>TRBD2|few|TRBJ2-1|TRBV12-3/TRBV12-4
TGTGCCAGCACCCGACTAGCGGGGGGCTACAATGAGCAGTTCTTC
CASTRLAGGYNEQFF
>-|few|TRBJ2-5|TRBV6-1
TGTGCCAGCAGTGAACCTACAGTACAAGAGACCCAGTACTTC
CASSEPTVQETQYF
>-|few|TRBJ2-2|TRBV21-1
TGTGCCAGCACCCCGGGACAGGGGAGGACCGGGGAGCTGTTTTTT
CASTPGQGRTGELFF
>TRBD2|few|TRBJ2-5|TRBV20-1
TGCAGTGCCACCCGGGCTAGCGGGGGGCAAGAGACCCAGTACTTC
CSATRASGGQETQYF
>TRBD1|many|TRBJ1-6|TRBV5-1
TGCGCCAGCACCCGGGACAGCAATTCACCCCTCCACTTT
CASTRDSNSPLHF
>-|few|TRBJ1-2|TRBV20-1
TGCAGTGCTAGATCAAGGAGTGGGGGCTACACCTTC
CSARSRSGGYTF
>-|few|TRBJ1-2|TRBV7-9
TGTGCCAGCAGTAATAAAACAGGGAACTATGGCTACACCTTC
CASSNKTGNYGYTF
>-|-|TRBJ2-3|TRBV6-4
TGTGCCAGCAGTGAGGTCTTTTCTAGCACAGATACGCAGTATTTT
CASSEVFSSTDTQYF
>-|-|TRBJ2-3|TRBV4-1
TGCGCCAGCAGCCAAGGGGCTAACCCCATAGATACGCAGTATTTT
CASSQGANPIDTQYF
>-|-|TRBJ2-1|TRBV2
TGTGCCAGCAGCGCCTCAGGGTCCCGAGCCTACAATGAGCAGTTCTTC
CASSASGSRAYNEQFF
>-|-|TRBJ2-2|TRBV6-5
TGTGCCAGCAGTTACGTCGACTTCGGAACCGGGGAGCTGTTTTTT
CASSYVDFGTGELFF
>-|few|TRBJ1-2|TRBV15
TGTGCCACCAGCAGAGTTTTTGGACTTGGCTACACCTTC
CATSRVFGLGYTF
>-|few|TRBJ2-5|TRBV7-3
TGTGCCAGCAGCTTATCCGGAACTACGTCCAGGGAGACCCAGTACTTC
CASSLSGTTSRETQYF
>-|-|TRBJ1-3|TRBV12-3/TRBV12-4
TGTGCCAGCAGTTTGTGGGGTTCTGGAAACACCATATATTTT
CASSLWGSGNTIYF
>TRBD1|-|TRBJ1-5|TRBV6-4
TGTGCCAGCAGCGACCCGGACAGGGGGGTTTACCCCAATCAGCCCCAGCATTTT
CASSDPDRGVYPNQPQHF